Listed below are T cell receptor beta chains from one sample, sequenced in a study of shared T cell receptors in the human thymus. Generated by immunoSEQ multiplex PCR, the TCRdb table keeps only in-frame clones and is missing some. The data show hundreds of thousands of clones, with about 89% seen just once and 0.0094% held by the top ten. A further study also used this sample, focusing on human thymus T cells.

Sequencing was performed on thymocytes. The receptors were sampled from a boy less than two years old with a congenital heart defect. CDR3s include the opening cysteine and the closing phenylalanine or tryptophan. The order of the fields is J gene, D gene, V gene, clone size, CDR3 protein, CDR3 DNA. The D gene is left open where the match is weak. Clone size appears in some rows only: once, few, many, or a class for an expanded clone.

>TRBJ1-1|NA|TRBV7-9|NA
CASAPDSPEAFF
TGTGCCAGCGCACCCGACAGTCCCGAAGCTTTCTTT
>TRBJ2-1|TRBD2|TRBV5-4|few
CASSQQSGGSYNEQFF
TGTGCCAGCAGTCAACAAAGCGGGGGATCCTACAATGAGCAGTTCTTC
>TRBJ1-5|NA|TRBV5-6|NA
CASSQGHRLNQPQHF
TGTGCCAGCAGCCAGGGACACAGGCTCAATCAGCCCCAGCATTTT
>TRBJ2-3|NA|TRBV4-3|NA
CASSPRQISTDTQYF
TGCGCCAGCAGCCCAAGACAGATTAGCACAGATACGCAGTATTTT
>TRBJ2-1|NA|TRBV7-6|NA
CASSLDLRGFYNEQFF
TGTGCCAGCAGCTTAGATCTTAGGGGGTTTTACAATGAGCAGTTCTTC
>TRBJ2-2|NA|TRBV4-1|once
CASSHDSYTTGELFF
TGCGCCAGCAGCCACGACTCCTATACCACCGGGGAGCTGTTTTTT
>TRBJ2-7|NA|TRBV5-6|NA
CASSSASEPYEQYF
TGTGCCAGCAGCTCCGCTAGCGAACCCTACGAGCAGTACTTC
>TRBJ1-1|TRBD1|TRBV5-6|NA
CASTIQGVPNTEAFF
TGTGCCAGCACCATACAGGGGGTCCCGAACACTGAAGCTTTCTTT
>TRBJ1-4|NA|TRBV6-1|few
CASSDRTGYEKLFF
TGTGCCAGCAGTGATCGGACGGGGTACGAAAAACTGTTTTTT
>TRBJ2-3|TRBD2|TRBV6-1|NA
CASSAHLAGGLSTDTQYF
TGTGCCAGCAGTGCACACTTAGCGGGAGGACTAAGCACAGATACGCAGTATTTT
>TRBJ2-1|TRBD2|TRBV27|few
CASSLGETSGRYNEQFF
TGTGCCAGCAGTTTAGGGGAGACTAGCGGGAGATACAATGAGCAGTTCTTC